The clone carrying this T cell receptor beta chain was counted ten times or more. Antigen: not known. TCRdb reanalysed the RACE reads using MiXCR and keeps one entry per CDR3 protein. The repertoire holds around 75,000 distinct CDR3 sequences, with 10% to 15% as singletons. V was pared by 2 bases and J by 4 bases, with 21 bases between. The CDR3 has 17 amino acids. Germline lookup yields CDR1 SGDLS and CDR2 YYNGEE. This sample's time point: patch test 1, 2 weeks after DPC sensitization. Described treatment: therapeutic diphenylcyclopropenone sensitization with weekly scalp DPC. This entry is derived from a study of human T cells and chemical hapten exposure. Overall study findings and caveats: The formation of large CDR3 similarity clusters by expanded TCRs significantly exceeded that of controls.

V gene TRBV9 combines with J gene TRBJ2-5; D unresolved. The TCR was taken from a woman aged 55-70 years with alopecia areata. Some clones in this sample may be carry-over from other donors' samples. Specimen: whole blood, collected in connection with sensitization to the hapten diphenylcyclopropenone (DPC). The CDR3 here is CASSVNLPGKEGETQYF. The CDR3 DNA is TGTGCCAGCAGCGTTAATCTCCCGGGCAAAGAAGGAGAGACCCAGTACTTC.